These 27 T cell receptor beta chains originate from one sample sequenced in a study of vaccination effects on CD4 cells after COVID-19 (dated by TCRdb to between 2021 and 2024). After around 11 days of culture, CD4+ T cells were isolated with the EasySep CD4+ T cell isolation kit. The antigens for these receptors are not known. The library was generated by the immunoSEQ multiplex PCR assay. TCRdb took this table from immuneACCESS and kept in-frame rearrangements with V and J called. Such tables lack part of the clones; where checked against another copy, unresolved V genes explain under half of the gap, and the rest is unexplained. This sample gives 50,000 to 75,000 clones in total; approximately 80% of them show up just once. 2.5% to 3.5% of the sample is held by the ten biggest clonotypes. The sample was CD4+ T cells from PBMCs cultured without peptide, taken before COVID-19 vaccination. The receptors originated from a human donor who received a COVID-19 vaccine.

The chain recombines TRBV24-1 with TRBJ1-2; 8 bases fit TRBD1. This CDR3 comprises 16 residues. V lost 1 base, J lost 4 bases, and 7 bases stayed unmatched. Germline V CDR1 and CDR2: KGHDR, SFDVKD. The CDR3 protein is CATSDFQGDRSYGYTF. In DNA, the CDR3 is TGTGCCACCAGTGATTTCCAAGGGGACAGGTCCTATGGCTACACCTTC.

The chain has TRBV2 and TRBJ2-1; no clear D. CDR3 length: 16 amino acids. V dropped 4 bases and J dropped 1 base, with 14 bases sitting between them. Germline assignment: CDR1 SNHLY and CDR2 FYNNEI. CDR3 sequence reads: CASSVPQRRSYNEQFF. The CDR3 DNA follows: TGTGCCAGCAGTGTCCCCCAGCGAAGGTCCTACAATGAGCAGTTCTTC.

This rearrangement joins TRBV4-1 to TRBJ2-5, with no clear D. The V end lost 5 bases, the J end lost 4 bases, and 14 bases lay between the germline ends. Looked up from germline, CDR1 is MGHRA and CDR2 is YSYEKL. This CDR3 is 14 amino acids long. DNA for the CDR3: TGCGCCAGCAGCACTCGACTGACGCCAGAGACCCAGTACTTC. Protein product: CASSTRLTPETQYF.

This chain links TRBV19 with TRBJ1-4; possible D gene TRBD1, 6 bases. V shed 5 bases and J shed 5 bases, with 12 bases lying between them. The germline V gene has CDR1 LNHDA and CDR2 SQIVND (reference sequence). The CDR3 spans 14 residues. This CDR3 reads CASSPGQSNEKLFF. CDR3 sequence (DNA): TGTGCCAGTAGTCCCGGACAGTCAAATGAAAAACTGTTTTTT.

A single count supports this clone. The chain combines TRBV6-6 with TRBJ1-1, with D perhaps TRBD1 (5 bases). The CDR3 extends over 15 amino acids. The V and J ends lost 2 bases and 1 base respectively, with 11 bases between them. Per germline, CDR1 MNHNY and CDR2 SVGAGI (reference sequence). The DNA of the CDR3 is TGTGCCAGCAGTTACAAAGGGGTCGGGAACACTGAAGCTTTCTTT. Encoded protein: CASSYKGVGNTEAFF.

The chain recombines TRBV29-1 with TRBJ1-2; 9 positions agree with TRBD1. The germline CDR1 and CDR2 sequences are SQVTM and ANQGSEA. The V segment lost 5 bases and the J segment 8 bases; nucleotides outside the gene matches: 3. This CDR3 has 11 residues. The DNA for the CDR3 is TGCAGCGTTCGGACAGGGGCCGGCTACACCTTC. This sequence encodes CSVRTGAGYTF.

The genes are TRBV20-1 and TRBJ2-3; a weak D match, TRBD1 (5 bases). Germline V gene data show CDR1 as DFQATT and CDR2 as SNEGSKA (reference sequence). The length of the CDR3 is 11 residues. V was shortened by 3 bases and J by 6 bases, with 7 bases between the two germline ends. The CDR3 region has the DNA TGCAGTGCTAGCTCAGGGGATACGCAGTATTTT. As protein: CSASSGDTQYF.

The CDR3 coding sequence is TGTGCCACCAGTGATTTGGGCCCCCCGGGACAATGGAGCACAGATACGCAGTATTTT. Amino acids: CATSDLGPPGQWSTDTQYF. The chain is built from TRBV24-1 and TRBJ2-3; D might be TRBD1 (6 bases). V shed 0 bases and J shed 0 bases, with 18 bases lying between them. The germline V gene has CDR1 KGHDR and CDR2 SFDVKD. This CDR3 spans 19 amino acids.

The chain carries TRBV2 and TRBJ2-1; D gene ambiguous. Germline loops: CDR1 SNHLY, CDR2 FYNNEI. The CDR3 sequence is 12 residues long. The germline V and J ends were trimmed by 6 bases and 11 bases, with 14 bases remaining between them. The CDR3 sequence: CASRSTVVKQFF. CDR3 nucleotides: TGTGCCAGCAGGTCAACGGTCGTGAAGCAGTTCTTC.

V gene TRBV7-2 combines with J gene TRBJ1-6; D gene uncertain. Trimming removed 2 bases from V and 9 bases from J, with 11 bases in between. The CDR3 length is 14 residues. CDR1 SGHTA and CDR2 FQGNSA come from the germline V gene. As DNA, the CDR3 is TGTGCCAGCAGCTTACAAGGTTCGGGTTCACCCCTCCACTTT. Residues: CASSLQGSGSPLHF.

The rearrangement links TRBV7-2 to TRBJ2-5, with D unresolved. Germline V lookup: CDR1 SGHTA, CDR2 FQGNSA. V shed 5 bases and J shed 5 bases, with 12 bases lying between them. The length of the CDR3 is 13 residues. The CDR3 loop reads CASSRRYLETQYF. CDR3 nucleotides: TGTGCCAGCAGCCGCAGATATCTGGAGACCCAGTACTTC. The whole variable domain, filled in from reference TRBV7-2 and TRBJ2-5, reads GAGVSQSPSNKVTEKGKDVELRCDPISGHTALYWYRQSLGQGLEFLIYFQGNSAPDKSGLPSDRFSAERTGGSVSTLTIQRTQQEDSAVYLCASSRRYLETQYFGPGTRLLVL.

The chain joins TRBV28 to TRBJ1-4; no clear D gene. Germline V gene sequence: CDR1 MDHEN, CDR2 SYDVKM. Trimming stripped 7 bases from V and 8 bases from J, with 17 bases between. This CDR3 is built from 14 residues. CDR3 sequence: CASTPGRDGEKLFF. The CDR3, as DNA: TGTGCCAGCACCCCGGGAAGGGATGGCGAAAAACTGTTTTTT.

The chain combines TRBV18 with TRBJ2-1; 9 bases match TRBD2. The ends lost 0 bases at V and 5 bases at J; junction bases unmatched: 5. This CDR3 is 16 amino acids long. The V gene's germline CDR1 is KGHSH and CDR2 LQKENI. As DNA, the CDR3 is TGTGCCAGCTCACCACCGGAGCGGGGGGACGACAATGAGCAGTTCTTC. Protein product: CASSPPERGDDNEQFF.

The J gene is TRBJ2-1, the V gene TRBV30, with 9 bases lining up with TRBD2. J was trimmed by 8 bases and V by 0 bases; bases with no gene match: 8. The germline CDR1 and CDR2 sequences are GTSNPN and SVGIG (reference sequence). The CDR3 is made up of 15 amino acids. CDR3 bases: TGTGCCTGGAGTGTAGGCGGGGGGGGCCCCTATGAGCAGTTCTTC. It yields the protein CAWSVGGGGPYEQFF.

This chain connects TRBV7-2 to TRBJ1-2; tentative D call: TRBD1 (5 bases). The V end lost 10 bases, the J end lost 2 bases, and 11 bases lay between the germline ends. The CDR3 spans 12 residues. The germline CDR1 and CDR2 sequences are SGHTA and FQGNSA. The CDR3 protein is CAMSRVNYGYTF. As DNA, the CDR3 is TGTGCCATGTCCAGGGTAAACTATGGCTACACCTTC.

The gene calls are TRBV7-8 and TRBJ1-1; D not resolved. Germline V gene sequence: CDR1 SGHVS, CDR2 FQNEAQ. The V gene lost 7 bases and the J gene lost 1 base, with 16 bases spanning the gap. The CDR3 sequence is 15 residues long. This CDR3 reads CASTSPPASNTEAFF. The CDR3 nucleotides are TGTGCCAGCACTTCACCGCCAGCCTCGAACACTGAAGCTTTCTTT.

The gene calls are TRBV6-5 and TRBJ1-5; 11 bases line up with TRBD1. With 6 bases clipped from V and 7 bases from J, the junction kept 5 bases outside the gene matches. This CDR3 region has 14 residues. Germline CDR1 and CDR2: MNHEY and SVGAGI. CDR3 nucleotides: TGTGCCAGCAGCCCCGGGACAGGGGGGCAGCCCCAGCATTTT. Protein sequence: CASSPGTGGQPQHF.

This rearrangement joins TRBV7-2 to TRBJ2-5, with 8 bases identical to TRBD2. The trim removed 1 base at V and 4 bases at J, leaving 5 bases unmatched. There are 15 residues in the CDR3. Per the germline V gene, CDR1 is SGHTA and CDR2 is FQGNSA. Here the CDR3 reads CASSLVRGGTETQYF. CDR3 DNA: TGTGCCAGCAGCTTAGTACGGGGGGGCACAGAGACCCAGTACTTC.

CDR3 in amino acids: CASSLAVDYGYTF. The CDR3 DNA sequence: TGTGCCAGCAGCTTAGCTGTAGACTATGGCTACACCTTC. The V call is TRBV7-2, the J call TRBJ1-2; no reliable D call. The CDR3 covers 13 residues. Between the trimmed V and J ends, which lost 0 bases and 3 bases, there was a span of 5 bases. The germline V gene has CDR1 SGHTA and CDR2 FQGNSA.

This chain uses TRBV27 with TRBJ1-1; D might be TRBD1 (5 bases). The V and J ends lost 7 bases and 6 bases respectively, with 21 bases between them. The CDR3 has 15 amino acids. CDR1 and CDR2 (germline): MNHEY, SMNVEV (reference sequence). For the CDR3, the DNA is TGTGCCAGCACCCCGCGGGGCGGCCACCTGGCTGAAGCTTTCTTT. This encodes CASTPRGGHLAEAFF.

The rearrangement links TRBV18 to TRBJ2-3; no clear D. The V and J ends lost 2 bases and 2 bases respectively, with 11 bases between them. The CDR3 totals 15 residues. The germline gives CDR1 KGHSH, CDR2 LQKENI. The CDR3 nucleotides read TGTGCCAGCTCACCAACGATGACTCCCACAGATACGCAGTATTTT. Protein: CASSPTMTPTDTQYF.

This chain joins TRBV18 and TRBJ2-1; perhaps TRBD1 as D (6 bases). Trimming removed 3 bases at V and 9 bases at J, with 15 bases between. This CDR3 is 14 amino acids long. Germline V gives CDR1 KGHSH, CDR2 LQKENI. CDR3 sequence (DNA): TGTGCCAGCTCACCGGCAGGGGCGGTGGGTGAGCAGTTCTTC. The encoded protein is CASSPAGAVGEQFF.

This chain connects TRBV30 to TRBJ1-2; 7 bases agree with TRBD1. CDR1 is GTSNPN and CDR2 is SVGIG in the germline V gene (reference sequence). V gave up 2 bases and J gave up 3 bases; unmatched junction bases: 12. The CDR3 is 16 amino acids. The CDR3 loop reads CAWSTRGRDWDYGYTF. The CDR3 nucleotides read TGTGCCTGGAGTACTAGGGGGCGCGACTGGGACTATGGCTACACCTTC.

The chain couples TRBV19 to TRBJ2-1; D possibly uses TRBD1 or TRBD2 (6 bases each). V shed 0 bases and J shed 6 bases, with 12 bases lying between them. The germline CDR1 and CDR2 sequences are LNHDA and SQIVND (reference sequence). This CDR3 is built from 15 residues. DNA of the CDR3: TGTGCCAGTAGTATAGATGAGGGGGGAACCAATGAGCAGTTCTTC. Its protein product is CASSIDEGGTNEQFF.

For the CDR3, the DNA is TGTGCCAGCCCCCGTGGTCCCCTCGACGCCTCCTCCACAGATACGCAGTATTTT. This encodes CASPRGPLDASSTDTQYF. The J gene is TRBJ2-3, the V gene TRBV5-8; the D is unclear. The CDR3 covers 18 residues. Germline CDR1 is SGHTS and CDR2 is YDEGEE. V lost 7 bases and J 2 bases, leaving 26 bases between the germline ends.

As DNA, the CDR3 is TGCAGCGTTGTCGTTAGCGGAGCACAAGAGACCCAGTACTTC. Translation gives CSVVVSGAQETQYF. The chain carries TRBV29-1 and TRBJ2-5, with TRBD2 as a possible D gene (6 bases). The CDR3 contains 14 residues. Trimming took off 4 bases at V and 2 bases at J, with 14 bases between the two ends. CDR1 and CDR2 from the germline V gene are SQVTM and ANQGSEA.

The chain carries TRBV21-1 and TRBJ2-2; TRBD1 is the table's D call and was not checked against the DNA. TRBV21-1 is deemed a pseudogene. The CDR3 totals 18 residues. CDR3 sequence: CASSENGTGSENTGELFF. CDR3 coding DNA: TGTGCCAGCAGCGAGAATGGGACAGGGAGTGAGAACACCGGGGAGCTGTTTTTT.